These 16 T cell receptor beta chains originate from one sample sequenced in a study of T cells in Graves' hyperthyroidism and ophthalmopathy. From RNA transcripts, TCR beta CDR3 regions were amplified. An initial round of RT-PCR targeting the TCR CDR3 relied on the HTBI primer set. In TCRdb, the multiplex PCR reads were re-called with MiXCR into one record per CDR3 protein. The table includes fewer than 55,000 distinct CDR3 sequences, approximately 50% detected once. Sequencing used peripheral blood or thyroid tissue (not recorded which). These TCRs come from a man aged 18 to 30 with Graves' hyperthyroidism.

This CDR3 reads CASFGVSGANVLTF. The CDR3 DNA sequence: TGTGCCAGTTTCGGAGTCTCTGGGGCCAACGTCCTGACTTTC. The chain combines TRBV19 with TRBJ2-6; D call uncertain. Trimming cost V 8 bases and J 0 bases, with 8 bases left between them. There are 14 residues in the CDR3. Germline-derived CDR1 and CDR2 are LNHDA and SQIVND (reference sequence). Together with reference TRBV19 and TRBJ2-6, the CDR3 gives the full variable domain: DGGITQSPKYLFRKEGQNVTLSCEQNLNHDAMYWYRQDPGQGLRLIYYSQIVNDFQKGDIAEGYSVSREKKESFPLTVTSAQKNPTAFYLCASFGVSGANVLTFGAGSRLTVL.

This clonotype was detected many times. V gene TRBV28 combines with J gene TRBJ1-5; D gene uncertain. Germline assignment: CDR1 MDHEN and CDR2 SYDVKM. The CDR3 is 15 amino acids. Between the trimmed V and J ends, which lost 6 bases and 4 bases, there was a span of 16 bases. The CDR3 spells CASSLPRTGNQPQHF. The CDR3 DNA sequence: TGTGCCAGCAGCCTTCCCCGGACGGGTAATCAGCCCCAGCATTTT.

This chain joins TRBV7-2 and TRBJ1-1; D gene unclear. Germline values: CDR1 SGHTA, CDR2 FQGNSA. Trimming took 2 bases from V and 7 from J, leaving 11 bases between them. The CDR3 length is 13 residues. CDR3 in amino acids: CASSLTFLGEAFF. Here the CDR3 DNA reads TGTGCCAGCAGCTTAACGTTTTTGGGTGAAGCTTTCTTT. The complete variable domain, with remaining parts taken from reference TRBV7-2 and TRBJ1-1, reads GAGVSQSPSNKVTEKGKDVELRCDPISGHTALYWYRQSLGQGLEFLIYFQGNSAPDKSGLPSDRFSAERTGGSVSTLTIQRTQQEDSAVYLCASSLTFLGEAFFGQGTRLTVV.

There are many counts of this clonotype. V is TRBV6-2 or TRBV6-3 and J is TRBJ1-1; tentative D call: TRBD1 (6 bases). Trimming stripped 7 bases from V and 6 bases from J, with 15 bases between. Per germline, CDR1 MNHEY and CDR2 SVGEGT. The CDR3 length is 13 residues. CDR3 sequence (DNA): TGTGCCAGCAAACAGGGAGTCAGTTCTGAAGCTTTCTTT. Its protein is CASKQGVSSEAFF.

Points on this clonotype: The conserved phenylalanine or tryptophan normally closing the CDR3 is absent here, so this likely arose from a read error. The chain employs TRBV7-9 and TRBJ1-4; D gene unclear. Trimming took 6 bases from V and 8 from J, leaving 10 bases between them. This CDR3 is built from 12 residues. CDR1 is SEHNR, CDR2 FQNEAQ, per germline (reference sequence). CDR3 sequence reads: CASSFRLEKLFS. The CDR3 nucleotides read TGTGCCAGCAGTTTTCGACTGGAAAAACTGTTTTCT.

In this sample, this clonotype turned up many times. The CDR3 nucleotides are TGCGCCAGCAGCGGGACTAGCGGGAGTCACGAGCAGTACTTC. This translates into CASSGTSGSHEQYF. The J gene is TRBJ2-7, the V gene TRBV5-1; 14 bases fit TRBD2. Germline trimming cut 4 bases from V and 5 bases from J; bases unmatched to any gene: 2. Germline-derived CDR1 and CDR2 are SGHRS and YFSETQ. This CDR3 has 14 amino acids.

This clonotype was detected ten times or more. This chain connects TRBV27 to TRBJ2-7; D is possibly TRBD1 or TRBD2 (5 bases each). Trimming took 5 bases from V and 4 from J, leaving 12 bases between them. This CDR3 is built from 13 residues. CDR1 is MNHEY, CDR2 SMNVEV, per germline (reference sequence). For the CDR3, the DNA is TGTGCCAGCAGTATGACGGGACCGTACGAGCAGTACTTC. This gives the protein CASSMTGPYEQYF.

This clonotype was seen many times. The rearrangement links TRBV28 to TRBJ2-2; D gene ambiguous. In germline, CDR1 is MDHEN, CDR2 SYDVKM. CDR3 length: 12 residues. V dropped 10 bases and J dropped 6 bases, with 12 bases sitting between them. The CDR3 DNA is TGTGCCACCCGTTTTGTGCCCGGGGAGCTGTTTTTT. It translates to CATRFVPGELFF.

V is TRBV7-9 and J is TRBJ2-7; D unclear. Trimming took off 3 bases at V and 1 base at J, with 4 bases between the two ends. Germline CDR1 is SEHNR and CDR2 is FQNEAQ (reference sequence). The CDR3 has 12 amino acids. CDR3 nucleotide sequence: TGTGCCAGCAGCTTGGAATCCTACGAGCAGTACTTC. Its translation is CASSLESYEQYF. Combining the CDR3 with reference TRBV7-9 and TRBJ2-7 gives the whole variable domain DTGVSQNPRHKITKRGQNVTFRCDPISEHNRLYWYRQTLGQGPEFLTYFQNEAQLEKSRLLSDRFSAERPKGSFSTLEIQRTEQGDSAMYLCASSLESYEQYFGPGTRLTVT.

The chain is built from TRBV24-1 and TRBJ1-1; tentative D call: TRBD1 (5 bases). This CDR3 region has 12 residues. Germline CDR1 KGHDR, CDR2 SFDVKD. Trimming shortened V by 5 bases and J by 7 bases, and 10 bases separated the two germline ends. The CDR3 spells CATSGDGYEAFF. The DNA for the CDR3 is TGTGCCACCAGTGGGGACGGCTATGAAGCTTTCTTT.

DNA of the CDR3: TGCAGCGTTGAGGGTACCTCCTACGAGCAGTACTTC. Amino acid sequence: CSVEGTSYEQYF. The V gene is TRBV29-1, the J gene TRBJ2-7, with unresolved D. Between the trimmed V and J ends, which lost 3 bases and 0 bases, there was a span of 6 bases. CDR3 size: 12 residues. The germline CDR1 and CDR2 sequences are SQVTM and ANQGSEA.

Of note for this clonotype: One end of the junction varies from germline; a read error may be responsible. This chain uses TRBV2 with TRBJ1-1; possibly TRBD1 for D (6 bases). The CDR3 consists of 12 residues. Germline CDR1 reads SNHLY; CDR2 reads FYNNEI. CDR3 in amino acids: CASRDIRTEGSF. The CDR3 DNA reads as TGTGCCAGCAGGGATATCAGGACAGAGGGAAGCTTT.

The gene calls are TRBV20-1 and TRBJ2-5; 15 bases are shared with TRBD2. Germline loops: CDR1 DFQATT, CDR2 SNEGSKA (reference sequence). V lost 6 bases to trimming and J lost 4 bases; unmatched junction nucleotides: 6. The CDR3 is made up of 15 amino acids. The CDR3 protein is CSAGLAGGPVETQYF. As DNA, the CDR3 is TGCAGTGCAGGACTAGCGGGGGGGCCGGTAGAGACCCAGTACTTC.

J is TRBJ2-6 and V is TRBV5-1; TRBD2 aligns across 12 bases. The CDR3 covers 18 residues. Germline trimming cut 2 bases from V and 0 bases from J; bases unmatched to any gene: 3. CDR1 SGHRS and CDR2 YFSETQ come from the germline V gene. The CDR3 DNA reads as TGCGCCAGCAGCTTCTCGGGACTAGCGGGCTCTGGGGCCAACGTCCTGACTTTC. Translation gives CASSFSGLAGSGANVLTF.

In this sample, this clonotype turned up many times. The rearrangement links TRBV20-1 to TRBJ1-6, with D hard to call. The ends were cut back, 2 bases at V and 0 bases at J, with 5 bases in the middle. CDR3 length equals 14 residues. Germline CDR1 DFQATT, CDR2 SNEGSKA (reference sequence). CDR3 DNA: TGCAGTGCTAGACAGAGCTCCTATAATTCACCCCTCCACTTT. It encodes CSARQSSYNSPLHF.

This clonotype was counted between two and nine times. This chain uses TRBV10-3 with TRBJ2-7; 14 nucleotides agree with TRBD2. CDR3 length: 13 amino acids. V shed 8 bases and J 7 bases; nucleotides not matched to a gene: 4. Germline CDR1 and CDR2: ENHRY and SYGVKD. The DNA of the CDR3 is TGTGCCATCGGGACTAGCGGGAGTAGTGAGCAGTACTTC. The encoded protein is CAIGTSGSSEQYF.